This T cell receptor beta chain is drawn from a study of shared clonotypes between healthy human individuals. Nashville, Tennessee was home to all donors, each a Caucasian adult. This table comes from immunoSEQ multiplex PCR, and its TCRdb copy is limited to in-frame clones, with some not included. The data hold fewer than 600,000 clones, with roughly 78% observed a single time. The V gene end was trimmed by 2 bases and the J gene end by 4 bases; junction bases not matched to a gene: 6. This CDR3 is built from 16 residues. Germline CDR1 reads SGHTS; CDR2 reads YDEGEE. The chain employs TRBV5-8 and TRBJ1-2, with TRBD1 matching over 12 bases. This TCR was recovered from a woman in her forties in good health. Some clones in this sample may be carry-over from other donors' samples. Material for sequencing was PBMCs. The CDR3 coding sequence is TGTGCCAGCAGCTTCCGGGACAGGGGGCACGGCTATGGCTACACCTTC. Residues: CASSFRDRGHGYGYTF.